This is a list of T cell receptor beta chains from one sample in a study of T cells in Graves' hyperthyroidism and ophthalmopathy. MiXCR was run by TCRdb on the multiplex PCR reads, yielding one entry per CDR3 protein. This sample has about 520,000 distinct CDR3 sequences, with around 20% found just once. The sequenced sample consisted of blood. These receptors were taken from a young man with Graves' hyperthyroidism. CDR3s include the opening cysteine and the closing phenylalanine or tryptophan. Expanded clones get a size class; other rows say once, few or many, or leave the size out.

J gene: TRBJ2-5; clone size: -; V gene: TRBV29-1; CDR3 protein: CSTEDPEETQYF
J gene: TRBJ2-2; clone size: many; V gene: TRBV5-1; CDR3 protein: CASSLEDTGELFF
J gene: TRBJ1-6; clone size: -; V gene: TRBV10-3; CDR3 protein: CAISGHTDGSPLHF
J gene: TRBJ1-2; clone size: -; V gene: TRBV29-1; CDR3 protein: CGAPSTGYNYGYTF
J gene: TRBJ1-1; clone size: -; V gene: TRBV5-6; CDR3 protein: CASSLSPRGNTEAFF
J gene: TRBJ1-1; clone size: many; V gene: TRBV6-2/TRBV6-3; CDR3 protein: CASSLRQGLNTEAFF
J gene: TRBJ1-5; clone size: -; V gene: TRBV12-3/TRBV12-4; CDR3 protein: CASRPQGVGNQPQHF
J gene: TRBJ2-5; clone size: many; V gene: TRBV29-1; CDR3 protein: CSVGRVPRETQYF
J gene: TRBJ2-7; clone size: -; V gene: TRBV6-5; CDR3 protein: CASSLAQRGYEQYF
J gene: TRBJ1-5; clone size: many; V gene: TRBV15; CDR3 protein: CATSSPDSNNQPQHF
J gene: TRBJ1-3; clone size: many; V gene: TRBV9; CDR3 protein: CASSGDGPFGNTIYF
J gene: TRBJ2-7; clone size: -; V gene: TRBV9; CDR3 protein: CASSVDGNLYEQYF
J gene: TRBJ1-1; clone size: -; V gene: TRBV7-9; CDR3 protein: CASSLIMRATEAFF
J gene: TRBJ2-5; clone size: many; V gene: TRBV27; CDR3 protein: CASSSLAGGSQETQYF
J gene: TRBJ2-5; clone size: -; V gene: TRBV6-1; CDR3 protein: CASSSFGQGRETQYF
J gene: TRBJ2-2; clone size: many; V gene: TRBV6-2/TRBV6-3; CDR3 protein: CASSPSYPGSANTGELFF
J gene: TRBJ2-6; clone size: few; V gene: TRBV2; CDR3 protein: CASSPDRDDSGANVLTF
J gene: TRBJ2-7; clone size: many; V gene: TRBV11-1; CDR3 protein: CASSYTTGTRFYEQYF
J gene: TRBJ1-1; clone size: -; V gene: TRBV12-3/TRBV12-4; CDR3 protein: CASSPRRGSGAFF
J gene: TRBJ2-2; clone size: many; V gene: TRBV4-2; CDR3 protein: CASSHSGSTGELFF
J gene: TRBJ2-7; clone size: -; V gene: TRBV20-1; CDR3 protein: CSARDPVSAYEQYF
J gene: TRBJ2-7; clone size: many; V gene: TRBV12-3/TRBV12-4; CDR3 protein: CASSLGFAYEQYF
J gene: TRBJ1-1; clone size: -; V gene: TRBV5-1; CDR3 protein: CASSLGGSTEACF
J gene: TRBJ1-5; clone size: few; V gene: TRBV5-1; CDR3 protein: CASSNPMGSRNSNQPQHF
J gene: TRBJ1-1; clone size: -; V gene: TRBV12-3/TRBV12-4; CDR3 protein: CASTLLDRVNTEAFF
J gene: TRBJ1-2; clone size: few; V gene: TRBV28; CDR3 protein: CASSFFRGAYGYTF
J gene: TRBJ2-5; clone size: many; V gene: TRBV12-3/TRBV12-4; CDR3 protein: CASSPRTSGAQETQYF
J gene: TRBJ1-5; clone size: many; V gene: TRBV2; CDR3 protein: CASTPFPAGAQHF
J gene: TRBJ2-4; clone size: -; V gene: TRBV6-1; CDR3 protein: CASSEYVLAKNIQYF
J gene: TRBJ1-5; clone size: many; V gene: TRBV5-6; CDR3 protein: CASSNRRGRQPQHF
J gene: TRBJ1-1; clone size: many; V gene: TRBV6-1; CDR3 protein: CASSEVRQVVVHTEAFF
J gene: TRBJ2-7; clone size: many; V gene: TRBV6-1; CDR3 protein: CANGTSGGSYEQYF
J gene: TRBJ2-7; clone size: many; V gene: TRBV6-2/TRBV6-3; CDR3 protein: CASSEDGPYEQYF
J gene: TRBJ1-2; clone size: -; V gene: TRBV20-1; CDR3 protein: CSARVPRDRGEYTF
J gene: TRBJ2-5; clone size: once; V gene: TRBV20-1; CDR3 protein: CSANRVGIQETQYF
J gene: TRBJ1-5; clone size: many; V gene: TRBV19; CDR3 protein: CASSIGRGGGNQPQHF
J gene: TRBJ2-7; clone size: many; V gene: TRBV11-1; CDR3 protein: CASSRNLRGTSSYEQYF
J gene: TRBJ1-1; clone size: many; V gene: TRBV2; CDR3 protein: CARGGMNTEAFF
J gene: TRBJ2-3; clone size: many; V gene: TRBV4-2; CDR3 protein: CASSQASGGRPDTQYF
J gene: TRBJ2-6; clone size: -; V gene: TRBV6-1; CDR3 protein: CASTSQAGASGANVLTF
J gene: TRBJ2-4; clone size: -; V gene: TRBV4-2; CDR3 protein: CASSQAGSRHKYF
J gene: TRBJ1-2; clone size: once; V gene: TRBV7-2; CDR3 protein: CASSFRDSNYGYTF
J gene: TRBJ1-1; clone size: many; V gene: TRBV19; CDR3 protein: CASSIALNTEAFF
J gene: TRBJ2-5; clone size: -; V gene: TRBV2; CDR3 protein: CARFGGTGESQYF
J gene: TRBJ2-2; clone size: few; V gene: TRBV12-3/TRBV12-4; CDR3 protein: CASSLDRGYTGELFF
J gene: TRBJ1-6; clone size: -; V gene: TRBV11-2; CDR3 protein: CASSLNGQGINSPLHF
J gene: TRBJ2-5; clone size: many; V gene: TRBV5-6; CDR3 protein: CASSLVHQETQYF
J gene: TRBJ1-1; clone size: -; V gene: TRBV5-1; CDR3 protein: CASSFTDLNTEAFF
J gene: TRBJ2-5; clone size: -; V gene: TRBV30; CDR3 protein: CALSGTGVQETQYF
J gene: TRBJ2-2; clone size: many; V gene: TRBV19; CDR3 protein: CASSIGTVTGELFF
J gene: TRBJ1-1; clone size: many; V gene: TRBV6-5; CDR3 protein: CASRMDTLGAFF
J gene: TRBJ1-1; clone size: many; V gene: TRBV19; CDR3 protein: CASSIAPGKNTEAFF
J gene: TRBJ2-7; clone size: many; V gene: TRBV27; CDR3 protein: CASSDRFSHEQYF
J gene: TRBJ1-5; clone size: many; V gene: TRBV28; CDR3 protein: CASSLTEGSNQPQHF